One and the same sample provided the 19 T cell receptor beta chains below, sequenced in a study of T cell responses to AZD1222 COVID-19 vaccine. The assay was immunoSEQ multiplex PCR, and TCRdb's table has in-frame clones only and misses some. The sample holds about 150,000 clones, 85% to 95% seen once. The material sequenced was peripheral blood, taken on day 0 of AZD1222 vaccination. These receptors originate from an adult in good health.

CDR3 sequence: CASSQDNRVSTEAFF. CDR3 nucleotide sequence: TGTGCCAGCAGCCAGGATAACAGGGTGAGCACTGAAGCTTTCTTT. The J gene is TRBJ1-1, the V gene TRBV4-2; a possible D gene is TRBD1 (6 bases). From germline, CDR1 is LGHNA and CDR2 YNFKEQ. The V end lost 3 bases, the J end lost 4 bases, and 15 bases lay between the germline ends. The length of the CDR3 is 15 residues.

J is TRBJ2-7 and V is TRBV4-2, with 9 bases aligning to TRBD2. Germline-derived CDR1 and CDR2 are LGHNA and YNFKEQ. CDR3 size: 17 residues. Germline trimming cut 0 bases from V and 1 base from J; bases unmatched to any gene: 7. In nucleotides, the CDR3 is TGTGCCAGCAGCCAAGAAGGGACTAGCCGCCCTTCCTACGAGCAGTACTTC. It is translated as CASSQEGTSRPSYEQYF.

The CDR3 sequence is CASSVTGSNQPQHF. CDR3 in DNA: TGTGCCAGCAGCGTCACAGGGAGCAATCAGCCCCAGCATTTT. V and J are TRBV6-5 and TRBJ1-5, with D tentatively TRBD1 (6 bases). From germline, CDR1 is MNHEY and CDR2 SVGAGI. V was trimmed by 6 bases and J by 1 base, leaving 10 bases between them. The CDR3 sequence is 14 residues long.

In nucleotides, the CDR3 is TGCACCAGCAGCCAAGATTTAGGCAGGCCATCCTACGAGCAGTACTTC. It yields the protein CTSSQDLGRPSYEQYF. The chain joins TRBV1 to TRBJ2-7; TRBD1 reflects the table's D call only, with no check against the DNA. TRBV1 is described as a pseudogene. CDR3 length: 16 amino acids.

The gene calls are TRBV7-6 and TRBJ2-1; 7 nucleotides agree with TRBD2. Germline CDR1 reads SGHVS; CDR2 reads FNYEAQ. With V trimmed by 1 base and J by 0 bases, 6 bases remained unmatched. The CDR3 loop spans 17 amino acids. The CDR3 DNA reads TGTGCCAGCAGCTTAGAGTCTAGCGGTAGCTCCTACAATGAGCAGTTCTTC. Translated, it gives CASSLESSGSSYNEQFF. Variable domain in full (rest from reference TRBV7-6 and TRBJ2-1): GAGVSQSPRYKVTKRGQDVALRCDPISGHVSLYWYRQALGQGPEFLTYFNYEAQQDKSGLPNDRFSAERPEGSISTLTIQRTEQRDSAMYRCASSLESSGSSYNEQFFGPGTRLTVL.

V is TRBV27 and J is TRBJ2-1; the D is unclear. This CDR3 contains 16 residues. The ends were cut back, 5 bases at V and 5 bases at J, with 19 bases in the middle. Germline lookup yields CDR1 MNHEY and CDR2 SMNVEV (reference sequence). The CDR3 here is CASSTDPPHLHNEQFF. CDR3 nucleotide sequence: TGTGCCAGCAGTACTGACCCGCCCCACCTCCACAATGAGCAGTTCTTC.

The chain is built from TRBV3-1 (or the pseudogene TRBV3-2) and TRBJ1-2, with 9 bases that match TRBD1. Germline loops: CDR1 LGHDT, CDR2 YNNKEL (reference sequence). J lost 8 bases, V lost 1 base, and 17 bases had no gene match. The CDR3 is made up of 18 amino acids. The CDR3, as DNA: TGTGCCAGCAGCCAAGTGATAGGCCCCGACAGGGGGATATCCGGCTACACCTTC. Protein sequence: CASSQVIGPDRGISGYTF.

The chain is built from TRBV27 and TRBJ1-6; maybe TRBD1 (6 bases). The germline gives CDR1 MNHEY, CDR2 SMNVEV (reference sequence). Trimming stripped 4 bases from V and 2 bases from J, with 9 bases between. The length of the CDR3 is 15 residues. The CDR3, as DNA: TGTGCCAGCAGTTCAGCAGGGGCCTATAATTCACCCCTCCACTTT. Amino acids: CASSSAGAYNSPLHF.

The V gene is TRBV18, the J gene TRBJ2-7; the match to TRBD1 covers 12 bases. In germline, CDR1 is KGHSH, CDR2 LQKENI. V lost 1 base to trimming and J lost 6 bases; unmatched junction nucleotides: 4. The length of the CDR3 is 15 residues. CDR3 bases: TGTGCCAGCTCACCACGGGACAGGGGGCAGATCGAGCAGTACTTC. This codes for CASSPRDRGQIEQYF.

The chain uses TRBV19 and TRBJ1-5; 10 bases are a match to TRBD1. The CDR3 has 16 amino acids. V trimming: 3 bases; J trimming: 5 bases; junction bases outside the gene matches: 7. The germline gives CDR1 LNHDA, CDR2 SQIVND (reference sequence). CDR3 in amino acids: CASSMQRDRGHQPQHF. CDR3 nucleotides: TGTGCCAGTAGTATGCAACGGGACAGGGGACATCAGCCCCAGCATTTT. The full variable domain, in which reference TRBV19 and TRBJ1-5 provide the parts outside the CDR3, is DGGITQSPKYLFRKEGQNVTLSCEQNLNHDAMYWYRQDPGQGLRLIYYSQIVNDFQKGDIAEGYSVSREKKESFPLTVTSAQKNPTAFYLCASSMQRDRGHQPQHFGDGTRLSIL.

Details on this clone: The sample contains more than one DNA sequence encoding this CDR3. J is TRBJ1-6 and V is TRBV30; D may be TRBD1 (5 bases). Trimming shortened V by 3 bases and J by 7 bases, and 7 bases separated the two germline ends. The length of the CDR3 is 12 residues. CDR1 and CDR2 (germline): GTSNPN, SVGIG (reference sequence). Here the CDR3 reads CAWSRDNSPLHF. The CDR3 coding sequence is TGTGCCTGGAGCAGGGACAATTCACCCCTCCACTTT.

The chain links TRBV10-2 to TRBJ1-1; 7 positions agree with TRBD1. The CDR3 spans 17 residues. Germline assignment: CDR1 WSHSY and CDR2 SAAADI. V shed 5 bases and J 1 base; nucleotides not matched to a gene: 13. The CDR3 region has the DNA TGCGCCAGCAGTCCCGGGACTACCGGGACAGCGAACACTGAAGCTTTCTTT. Protein product: CASSPGTTGTANTEAFF.

The rearrangement uses TRBV27 and TRBJ2-1, with 10 bases lining up with TRBD2. V lost 0 bases and J lost 0; bases outside the gene matches: 5. The germline V gene has CDR1 MNHEY and CDR2 SMNVEV (reference sequence). The CDR3 loop spans 18 amino acids. CDR3: CASSLSSGGPSSYNEQFF. The CDR3, as DNA: TGTGCCAGCAGTTTATCTAGCGGGGGGCCCAGCTCCTACAATGAGCAGTTCTTC.

The rearrangement joins TRBV6-2 or TRBV6-3 to TRBJ1-5, with no clear D. The CDR3 has 15 amino acids. The germline V gene has CDR1 MNHEY and CDR2 SVGEGT. V dropped 2 bases and J dropped 2 bases, with 10 bases sitting between them. CDR3 bases: TGTGCCAGCAGTTACGAGGGCCTGGGCAATCAGCCCCAGCATTTT. Translated, it gives CASSYEGLGNQPQHF.

This clone was seen just once. The chain carries TRBV2 and TRBJ1-5; D is ambiguous. V lost 4 bases to trimming and J lost 0 bases, with 10 bases between them. The V gene's germline CDR1 is SNHLY and CDR2 FYNNEI. The CDR3 has 15 residues. This CDR3 reads CASSAAGYSNQPQHF. CDR3 coding DNA: TGTGCCAGCAGTGCGGCAGGATATAGCAATCAGCCCCAGCATTTT. The full variable domain, with the rest looked up from reference TRBV2 and TRBJ1-5, is EPEVTQTPSHQVTQMGQEVILRCVPISNHLYFYWYRQILGQKVEFLVSFYNNEISEKSEIFDDQFSVERPDGSNFTLKIRSTKLEDSAMYFCASSAAGYSNQPQHFGDGTRLSIL.

V is TRBV5-6 and J is TRBJ2-2; 9 bases fit TRBD1. The V gene end was trimmed by 0 bases and the J gene end by 5 bases; junction bases not matched to a gene: 5. Germline CDR1 SGHDT, CDR2 YYEEEE. This CDR3 comprises 16 residues. CDR3 in amino acids: CASSLVVTGGTGELFF. CDR3 coding DNA: TGTGCCAGCAGCTTGGTTGTGACAGGGGGGACCGGGGAGCTGTTTTTT.

The chain couples TRBV6-5 to TRBJ1-1; D is uncertain. The V gene's germline CDR1 is MNHEY and CDR2 SVGAGI. The CDR3 length is 13 residues. Trimming left V 11 bases short and J 0 bases short, with 13 bases between. CDR3 amino acids: CAAERGLNTEAFF. The CDR3 DNA is TGTGCCGCCGAGCGGGGTTTGAACACTGAAGCTTTCTTT.

The chain carries TRBV7-9 and TRBJ2-7; D unclear. CDR3 length: 12 residues. Trimming took off 6 bases at V and 2 bases at J, with 8 bases between the two ends. Per the germline V gene, CDR1 is SEHNR and CDR2 is FQNEAQ (reference sequence). The CDR3 is CASRAEAYEQYF. CDR3 DNA: TGTGCCAGCAGAGCCGAAGCCTACGAGCAGTACTTC.

The V call is TRBV27, the J call TRBJ2-2; D unresolved. The V end was cut by 6 bases, the J end by 3 bases, with 2 bases between. This CDR3 has 11 amino acids. Germline CDR1 reads MNHEY; CDR2 reads SMNVEV (reference sequence). As DNA, the CDR3 is TGTGCCAGCAGCCACACCGGGGAGCTGTTTTTT. This gives the protein CASSHTGELFF.